Sequencing of this TCR beta chain was carried out in a study of blood T cell repertoires in COVID-19. About the study: Some COVID-19 samples were acute and others convalescent; all came from the United States, Italy and Spain. In each case, the material was cDNA or gDNA derived from T cells, B-cell-depleted T cells, or PBMCs.

In the study's own analysis: Amplifying reference gene primers gave estimates of nucleated cell counts. Method: immunoSEQ multiplex PCR; TCRdb's copy keeps in-frame clones and lacks some. The DNA gave D and trimming, while V, J and clone size come from that table. The repertoire holds roughly 150,000 clones, 84% seen once, with 35% to 45% in the top ten. The CDR3 covers 16 residues. Deletions cut 1 base from V and 0 bases from J, with 10 bases between. The germline V gene has CDR1 SGHNT and CDR2 YENEEA. The specimen sequenced was peripheral blood. This TCR derives from a human donor in a cohort sampled during active COVID-19. The J gene is TRBJ2-1, the V gene TRBV11-3; D is ambiguous. CDR3 DNA: TGTGCCAGCAGCTTAGGCGGTCTGAGCTCCTACAATGAGCAGTTCTTC. This gives the protein CASSLGGLSSYNEQFF.